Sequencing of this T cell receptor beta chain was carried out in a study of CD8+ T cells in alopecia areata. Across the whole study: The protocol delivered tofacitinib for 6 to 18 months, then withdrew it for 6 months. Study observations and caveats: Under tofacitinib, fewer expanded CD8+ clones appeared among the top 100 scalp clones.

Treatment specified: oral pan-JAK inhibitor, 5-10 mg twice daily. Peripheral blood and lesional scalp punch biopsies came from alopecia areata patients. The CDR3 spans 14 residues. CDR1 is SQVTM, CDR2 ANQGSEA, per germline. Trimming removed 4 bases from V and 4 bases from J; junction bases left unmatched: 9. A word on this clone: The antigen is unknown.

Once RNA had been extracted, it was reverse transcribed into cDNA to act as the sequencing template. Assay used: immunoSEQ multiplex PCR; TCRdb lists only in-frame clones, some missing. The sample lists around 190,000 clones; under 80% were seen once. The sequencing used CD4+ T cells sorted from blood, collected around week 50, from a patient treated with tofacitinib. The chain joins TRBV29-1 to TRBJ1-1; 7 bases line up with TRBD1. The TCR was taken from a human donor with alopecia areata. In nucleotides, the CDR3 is TGCAGCGTTGTAGGGCGACAGGGCGGCACTGAAGCTTTCTTT. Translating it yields CSVVGRQGGTEAFF.